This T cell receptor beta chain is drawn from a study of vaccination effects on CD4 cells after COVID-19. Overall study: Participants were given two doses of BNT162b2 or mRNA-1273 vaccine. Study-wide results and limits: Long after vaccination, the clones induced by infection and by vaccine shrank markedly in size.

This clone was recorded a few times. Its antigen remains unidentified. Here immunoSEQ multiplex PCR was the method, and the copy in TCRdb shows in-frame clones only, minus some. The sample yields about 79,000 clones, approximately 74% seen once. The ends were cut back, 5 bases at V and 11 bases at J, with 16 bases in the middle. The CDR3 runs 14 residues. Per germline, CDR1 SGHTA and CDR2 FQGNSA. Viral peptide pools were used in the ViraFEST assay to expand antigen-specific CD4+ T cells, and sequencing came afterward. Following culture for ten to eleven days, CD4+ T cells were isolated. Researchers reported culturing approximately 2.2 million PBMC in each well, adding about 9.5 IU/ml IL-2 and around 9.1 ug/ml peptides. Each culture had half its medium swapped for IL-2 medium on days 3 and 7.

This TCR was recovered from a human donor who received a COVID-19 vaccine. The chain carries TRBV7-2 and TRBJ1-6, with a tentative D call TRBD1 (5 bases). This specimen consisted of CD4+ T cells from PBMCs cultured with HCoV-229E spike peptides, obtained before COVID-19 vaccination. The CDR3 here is CASSPGTRVAPLHF. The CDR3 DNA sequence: TGTGCCAGCAGCCCTGGTACCAGGGTCGCACCCCTCCACTTT.